The 32 T cell receptor beta chains below come from one sample, sequenced in a study of shared clonotypes between healthy human individuals. The method was immunoSEQ multiplex PCR; TCRdb's version includes in-frame clones alone and lacks a portion of them. The data show over 2 million clones, with approximately 94% seen just once and approximately 1.2% held by the top ten. Terminally differentiated effector memory CD45RA+ cells were left out of the naive CD8 fraction, which was CD45RO-negative and positively selected for CCR7. Specimen: naive CD8+ T cells sorted from blood. Every receptor here comes from a man younger than 35 in good health.

This chain connects TRBV29-1 to TRBJ1-1; TRBD1 matches at 8 bases. The CDR3 totals 15 residues. Losses at the gene ends were 0 bases for V and 2 bases for J; bases not matched to a gene: 5. The V gene's germline CDR1 is SQVTM and CDR2 ANQGSEA. CDR3 region: CSVEDSGQANTEAFF. The CDR3 DNA is TGCAGCGTTGAAGACTCGGGACAGGCCAACACTGAAGCTTTCTTT.

The CDR3: CASSVTSGSYNEQFF. The CDR3 DNA is TGTGCCAGCAGTGTGACTAGCGGGAGTTATAATGAGCAGTTCTTC. The J gene is TRBJ2-1, the V gene TRBV6-5; 12 bases align to TRBD2. Germline V CDR1 and CDR2: MNHEY, SVGAGI. CDR3 length: 15 amino acids. V dropped 5 bases and J dropped 7; count of bases not matched to a gene: 6.

J is TRBJ2-2 and V is TRBV28, with TRBD1 as a possible D gene (5 bases). This CDR3 has 16 residues. The V end was cut by 2 bases, the J end by 0 bases, with 10 bases between. The germline CDR1 and CDR2 sequences are MDHEN and SYDVKM. CDR3 nucleotides: TGTGCCAGCAGTTTAATGGACATTTCGAACACCGGGGAGCTGTTTTTT. It encodes CASSLMDISNTGELFF.

The chain is built from TRBV18 and TRBJ2-5; 9 nucleotides agree with TRBD1. J lost 2 bases, V lost 2 bases, and 3 bases had no gene match. From germline, CDR1 is KGHSH and CDR2 LQKENI. CDR3 length equals 15 residues. In DNA form, the CDR3 reads TGTGCCAGCTCACCATTGGACAGGGGTCAAGAGACCCAGTACTTC. This encodes CASSPLDRGQETQYF.

The V gene is TRBV19, the J gene TRBJ1-5; 9 nucleotides agree with TRBD1. Germline loops: CDR1 LNHDA, CDR2 SQIVND (reference sequence). There are 14 residues in the CDR3. V was clipped by 1 base and J by 6 bases; unmatched bases: 1. CDR3 DNA: TGTGCCAGTAGTATAGTGACAGGGGGTCAGCCCCAGCATTTT. Translated: CASSIVTGGQPQHF.

The chain has TRBV30 and TRBJ2-5, with D unresolved. V lost 0 bases and J 3 bases, leaving 14 bases between the germline ends. The CDR3 has 15 amino acids. Germline V gene data show CDR1 as GTSNPN and CDR2 as SVGIG (reference sequence). CDR3 protein: CAWSVGPGRKETQYF. DNA of the CDR3: TGTGCCTGGAGTGTAGGCCCGGGTCGGAAAGAGACCCAGTACTTC.

V and J are TRBV19 and TRBJ2-3, with D possibly being TRBD2 (5 bases). V dropped 3 bases and J dropped 4 bases, with 11 bases sitting between them. The CDR3 covers 14 residues. Germline values: CDR1 LNHDA, CDR2 SQIVND (reference sequence). The CDR3 DNA is TGTGCCAGTAGTATTGTCGGGGTCGCAGATACGCAGTATTTT. The encoded protein is CASSIVGVADTQYF.

The V and J genes are TRBV2 and TRBJ1-2, with 7 bases that match TRBD1. CDR3 length: 15 residues. V lost 1 base to trimming and J lost 8 bases; unmatched junction nucleotides: 10. CDR1 is SNHLY and CDR2 is FYNNEI in the germline V gene. CDR3 sequence: CASSEGVGGGEGYTF. The CDR3 coding sequence is TGTGCCAGCAGTGAAGGTGTAGGGGGCGGGGAGGGCTACACCTTC. Complete variable domain (other parts from reference TRBV2 and TRBJ1-2): EPEVTQTPSHQVTQMGQEVILRCVPISNHLYFYWYRQILGQKVEFLVSFYNNEISEKSEIFDDQFSVERPDGSNFTLKIRSTKLEDSAMYFCASSEGVGGGEGYTFGSGTRLTVV.

Here the CDR3 DNA reads TGTGCCAGTAGTATTACGGGGAGCTCTGGAAACACCATATATTTT. As protein: CASSITGSSGNTIYF. The rearrangement uses TRBV19 and TRBJ1-3; no reliable D call. The CDR3 has 15 residues. Germline V gene data show CDR1 as LNHDA and CDR2 as SQIVND (reference sequence). Trimming removed 3 bases at V and 0 bases at J, with 9 bases between. The complete variable domain, with remaining parts taken from reference TRBV19 and TRBJ1-3, reads DGGITQSPKYLFRKEGQNVTLSCEQNLNHDAMYWYRQDPGQGLRLIYYSQIVNDFQKGDIAEGYSVSREKKESFPLTVTSAQKNPTAFYLCASSITGSSGNTIYFGEGSWLTVV.

This chain links TRBV4-3 with TRBJ2-3; 9 bases align to TRBD2. CDR3 length: 16 residues. Looked up from germline, CDR1 is LGHNA and CDR2 is YSLEER. J gave up 3 bases and V 3 bases, and 7 bases lay outside the gene matches. Here the CDR3 reads CASSHLIAGETDTQYF. The CDR3 bases are TGCGCCAGCAGCCACTTGATAGCGGGAGAAACAGATACGCAGTATTTT.

The chain uses TRBV7-2 and TRBJ2-7; TRBD1 matches at 9 bases. Germline trimming cut 6 bases from V and 1 base from J; bases unmatched to any gene: 13. Germline lookup yields CDR1 SGHTA and CDR2 FQGNSA. The CDR3 is made up of 17 amino acids. The CDR3 DNA reads TGTGCCAGCAGTGAATATGGACAGGGGAACCCATCCTACGAGCAGTACTTC. Encoded protein: CASSEYGQGNPSYEQYF.

Of note for this clone: Other DNA sequences in the same sample also yield this CDR3. The chain has TRBV9 and TRBJ1-1; 10 bases align to TRBD1. This CDR3 contains 14 residues. The junction had 0 bases not matched to a gene; V was cut back by 0 bases and J by 4 bases. From germline, CDR1 is SGDLS and CDR2 YYNGEE. The CDR3 region is CASSVGTGGTEAFF. In nucleotides, the CDR3 is TGTGCCAGCAGCGTAGGGACAGGGGGCACTGAAGCTTTCTTT. The variable domain in full, with the rest retrieved from reference TRBV9 and TRBJ1-1, is DSGVTQTPKHLITATGQRVTLRCSPRSGDLSVYWYQQSLDQGLQFLIQYYNGEERAKGNILERFSAQQFPDLHSELNLSSLELGDSALYFCASSVGTGGTEAFFGQGTRLTVV.

The rearrangement uses TRBV5-1 and TRBJ1-4; perhaps TRBD1 as D (6 bases). The CDR3 has 16 residues. The V gene's germline CDR1 is SGHRS and CDR2 YFSETQ. V shed 6 bases and J shed 5 bases, with 20 bases lying between them. CDR3 nucleotides: TGCGCCAGCACCCCCGGAGGGGGTCGTGTAAATGAAAAACTGTTTTTT. Protein sequence: CASTPGGGRVNEKLFF.

The V gene is TRBV30, the J gene TRBJ2-2; D is perhaps TRBD2 (5 bases). Trimming left V 1 base short and J 7 bases short, with 13 bases between. This CDR3 contains 14 residues. Germline-derived CDR1 and CDR2 are GTSNPN and SVGIG (reference sequence). CDR3 in amino acids: CAWSAVGNLGELFF. For the CDR3, the DNA is TGTGCCTGGAGTGCGGTCGGGAACCTCGGGGAGCTGTTTTTT.

The chain has TRBV27 and TRBJ2-7, with D maybe TRBD1 (6 bases). The germline V gene encodes CDR1 MNHEY and CDR2 SMNVEV (reference sequence). Trimming took off 2 bases at V and 2 bases at J, with 13 bases between the two ends. There are 15 residues in the CDR3. The CDR3 region is CASSLVWQGPYEQYF. The CDR3 nucleotides are TGTGCCAGCAGTTTAGTTTGGCAGGGGCCCTACGAGCAGTACTTC.

The rearrangement links TRBV6-1 to TRBJ2-2; 7 bases fit TRBD2. Germline CDR1 is MNHNS and CDR2 is SASEGT. The CDR3 is made up of 16 amino acids. After removal of 3 bases from V and 0 bases from J, the junction contained 4 bases not matched to a gene. The CDR3 loop reads CASSDGRGTNTGELFF. The CDR3 DNA is TGTGCCAGCAGTGATGGGAGGGGCACGAACACCGGGGAGCTGTTTTTT.

The table lists this clone with a count of one. The CDR3 region has the DNA TGTGCCAGCAGCTTAGACAACTACCAGGGCTACACCTTC. Encoded protein: CASSLDNYQGYTF. The J gene is TRBJ1-2, the V gene TRBV11-2; no reliable D call. This CDR3 contains 13 residues. Germline V gene lookup returns CDR1 SGHAT and CDR2 FQNNGV. V was clipped by 0 bases and J by 8 bases, with 10 bases between them. Complete variable domain (other parts from reference TRBV11-2 and TRBJ1-2): EAGVAQSPRYKIIEKRQSVAFWCNPISGHATLYWYQQILGQGPKLLIQFQNNGVVDDSQLPKDRFSAERLKGVDSTLKIQPAKLEDSAVYLCASSLDNYQGYTFGSGTRLTVV.

This clone has only one observation. This chain uses TRBV7-2 with TRBJ1-1, with D possibly TRBD1 on 5 matching bases. Trimming removed 1 base at V and 1 base at J, with 13 bases between. CDR1 and CDR2 (germline): SGHTA, FQGNSA. This CDR3 spans 16 amino acids. CDR3 DNA sequence: TGTGCCAGCAGCTTAGACCTCAGGGAAAGGAACACTGAAGCTTTCTTT. The encoded protein is CASSLDLRERNTEAFF.

Note on this clone: The same CDR3 is also encoded by other DNA sequences in this sample. The CDR3 region is CASSLELYNEQFF. The CDR3 DNA sequence: TGTGCCAGCAGCTTGGAGCTCTACAATGAGCAGTTCTTC. The rearrangement joins TRBV5-6 to TRBJ2-1, with D uncertain. The germline V and J ends were trimmed by 0 bases and 3 bases, with 4 bases remaining between them. CDR3 length: 13 residues. CDR1 is SGHDT, CDR2 YYEEEE, per germline. Based on the CDR3 plus reference TRBV5-6 and TRBJ2-1, the full variable domain is DAGVTQSPTHLIKTRGQQVTLRCSPKSGHDTVSWYQQALGQGPQFIFQYYEEEERQRGNFPDRFSGHQFPNYSSELNVNALLLGDSALYLCASSLELYNEQFFGPGTRLTVL.

CDR3 sequence: CASSRQGTGTGNTIYF. CDR3 nucleotide sequence: TGCGCCAGCAGCAGACAGGGGACAGGGACAGGAAACACCATATATTTT. The rearrangement joins TRBV5-1 to TRBJ1-3, with 9 positions matching TRBD1. V was pared by 4 bases and J by 4 bases, with 9 bases of the junction left unmatched. The CDR3 extends over 16 amino acids. Germline V gene data show CDR1 as SGHRS and CDR2 as YFSETQ.

This chain links TRBV6-6 with TRBJ2-7; the D is unclear. This CDR3 comprises 12 residues. Germline V gives CDR1 MNHNY, CDR2 SVGAGI (reference sequence). V dropped 4 bases and J dropped 6 bases, with 10 bases sitting between them. CDR3 coding DNA: TGTGCCAGCAGTTCCCTCCGGACCGAGCAGTACTTC. Encoded protein: CASSSLRTEQYF.

V is TRBV28 and J is TRBJ2-2, with 12 bases identical to TRBD2. Germline assignment: CDR1 MDHEN and CDR2 SYDVKM. V trimming: 4 bases; J trimming: 2 bases; junction bases outside the gene matches: 5. CDR3 length: 17 amino acids. The CDR3 sequence is CASSSWTSGENTGELFF. CDR3 DNA sequence: TGTGCCAGCAGTTCCTGGACTAGCGGGGAAAACACCGGGGAGCTGTTTTTT.

The rearrangement uses TRBV11-2 and TRBJ2-3; no firm D call. In germline, CDR1 is SGHAT, CDR2 FQNNGV. The CDR3 totals 16 residues. V lost 5 bases, J lost 4 bases, and 19 bases lay in between. This chain's CDR3 is CASSLLEALGADTQYF. CDR3 in DNA: TGTGCCAGCAGCCTCTTAGAGGCTTTGGGCGCAGATACGCAGTATTTT.

The chain is built from TRBV7-9 and TRBJ2-1, with no clear D. V was trimmed by 5 bases and J by 0 bases, leaving 11 bases between them. This CDR3 has 15 residues. Germline lookup yields CDR1 SEHNR and CDR2 FQNEAQ (reference sequence). CDR3 loop: CASSRSESSYNEQFF. In nucleotides, the CDR3 is TGTGCCAGCAGCCGCAGCGAGAGCTCCTACAATGAGCAGTTCTTC.

The chain links TRBV12-5 to TRBJ2-1, with D hard to call. V was shortened by 4 bases and J by 4 bases, with 5 bases between the two germline ends. CDR1 is LGHNT, CDR2 FRNRAP, per germline. The CDR3 spans 12 residues. This CDR3 is CASGSPYNEQFF. CDR3 DNA sequence: TGTGCTAGTGGTTCGCCATACAATGAGCAGTTCTTC.

With regard to this clone: The sample holds other DNA sequences that translate to the same CDR3. The J gene is TRBJ1-2, the V gene TRBV5-1, with D hard to call. The CDR3 length is 14 residues. CDR1 is SGHRS and CDR2 is YFSETQ in the germline V gene. Deletions cut 0 bases from V and 3 bases from J, with 9 bases between. CDR3 sequence: CASSLAGGDYGYTF. As DNA, the CDR3 is TGCGCCAGCAGCTTGGCCGGAGGAGACTATGGCTACACCTTC. Based on the CDR3 plus reference TRBV5-1 and TRBJ1-2, the full variable domain is KAGVTQTPRYLIKTRGQQVTLSCSPISGHRSVSWYQQTPGQGLQFLFEYFSETQRNKGNFPGRFSGRQFSNSRSEMNVSTLELGDSALYLCASSLAGGDYGYTFGSGTRLTVV.

A remark on this clone: The same CDR3 is also encoded by other DNA sequences in this sample. The genes are TRBV19 and TRBJ2-7; D gene unclear. In germline, CDR1 is LNHDA, CDR2 SQIVND (reference sequence). With 5 bases removed from V and 3 bases from J, the gap between germline ends came to 5 bases. The CDR3 sequence is 11 residues long. The CDR3 spells CASSGGYEQYF. Written as DNA, the CDR3 is TGTGCCAGTAGTGGCGGCTACGAGCAGTACTTC. The full variable domain, with the rest looked up from reference TRBV19 and TRBJ2-7, is DGGITQSPKYLFRKEGQNVTLSCEQNLNHDAMYWYRQDPGQGLRLIYYSQIVNDFQKGDIAEGYSVSREKKESFPLTVTSAQKNPTAFYLCASSGGYEQYFGPGTRLTVT.

The chain carries TRBV5-4 and TRBJ2-7; tentative D call: TRBD1 (7 bases). The CDR3 length is 14 residues. Germline CDR1 SGHNT, CDR2 YYREEE (reference sequence). The V gene lost 2 bases and the J gene lost 3 bases, with 12 bases spanning the gap. In nucleotides, the CDR3 is TGTGCCAGCAGCTTTGACAGGGAGGACTACGAGCAGTACTTC. As protein: CASSFDREDYEQYF.

The rearrangement uses TRBV29-1 and TRBJ2-7; 8 bases line up with TRBD2. With V trimmed by 2 bases and J by 2 bases, 8 bases remained unmatched. CDR3 length equals 15 residues. Germline CDR1 and CDR2: SQVTM and ANQGSEA. CDR3: CSVEPAGGAPYEQYF. In DNA, the CDR3 is TGCAGCGTTGAACCTGCCGGGGGGGCCCCCTACGAGCAGTACTTC.

The V gene is TRBV14, the J gene TRBJ1-1, with unresolved D. The CDR3 is 15 amino acids. Per the germline V gene, CDR1 is SGHDN and CDR2 is FVKESK. The V and J ends lost 3 bases and 1 base respectively, with 12 bases between them. CDR3 nucleotide sequence: TGTGCCAGCAGCCATAGAGTGACGGCGAACACTGAAGCTTTCTTT. Amino acids: CASSHRVTANTEAFF.

With regard to this clone: Other DNA sequences in this specimen translate into the identical CDR3. The rearrangement uses TRBV27 and TRBJ1-5; 7 bases map to TRBD1. This CDR3 has 14 amino acids. Germline-derived CDR1 and CDR2 are MNHEY and SMNVEV (reference sequence). V was clipped by 5 bases and J by 7 bases; unmatched bases: 8. CDR3 protein: CASSPGGSGQPQHF. CDR3 nucleotides: TGTGCCAGCAGTCCAGGGGGATCTGGGCAGCCCCAGCATTTT.

The V call is TRBV4-3, the J call TRBJ2-1; TRBD1 matches 8 bases. CDR3 length: 15 amino acids. V gave up 1 base and J gave up 6 bases; unmatched junction bases: 5. The germline V gene has CDR1 LGHNA and CDR2 YSLEER. The CDR3 DNA is TGCGCCAGCAGCCAAGTCCCGGGGACAGGCAATGAGCAGTTCTTC. Translation: CASSQVPGTGNEQFF.